The sequence of this T cell receptor beta chain was determined in a study of human T cells and chemical hapten exposure. Study information: It was small differences in pooled library volume that mainly caused per-sample TCR yields to vary.

Unmatched junction bases numbered 10, after V lost 8 bases and J lost 13 bases. Per the germline V gene, CDR1 is MDHEN and CDR2 is SYDVKM. The CDR3 length is 12 residues. Study-level findings and limits: Expanded TCRs showed more large CDR3 clusters than pre-sensitization or healthy control sets.

TCRdb independently ran MiXCR on the RACE reads; one entry per CDR3 protein. The data contain around 57,000 distinct CDR3 sequences, more than 9.5% of them singletons. This clonotype was picked up many times. Its antigen is not identified. Sample time point: patch test 1, 2 weeks after DPC sensitization. Treatment reported: therapeutic diphenylcyclopropenone sensitization with weekly scalp DPC. Extraction yielded total RNA from whole blood (unfractionated). V and J are TRBV28 and TRBJ2-1; TRBD2 matches at 8 bases. This clonotype originated in a woman in her forties with alopecia areata. Some clones in this sample may be carry-over from other donors' samples. Sequencing was performed on whole blood, taken in connection with sensitization to the hapten diphenylcyclopropenone (DPC). The CDR3 loop is CASPGTGGRQFF. The CDR3 coding sequence is TGTGCCAGCCCCGGGACGGGAGGGCGTCAGTTCTTC.